Each of the 9 T cell receptor beta chains below was sequenced from the same sample in a study of blood T cell repertoires in COVID-19. The data were produced by immunoSEQ multiplex PCR, yet TCRdb's version contains in-frame clones alone and is incomplete. The data contain about 58,000 clones, 70% to 90% of them seen just once; the ten biggest clones take up more than 30%. Sample: peripheral blood. Receptors were obtained from a man aged 55-75 years with COVID-19, enrolled during active disease.

This clone occurred a few times. V gene TRBV2 combines with J gene TRBJ1-1; the match to TRBD1 covers 8 bases. Germline V CDR1 and CDR2: SNHLY, FYNNEI. This CDR3 is built from 13 residues. Trimming cost V 9 bases and J 5 bases; bases outside gene matches: 8. The CDR3 spells CASSQGEGTEAFF. The CDR3 bases are TGTGCCAGTTCACAGGGGGAGGGGACTGAAGCTTTCTTT.

The V gene is TRBV27, the J gene TRBJ2-7; 10 nucleotides line up with TRBD1. The germline gives CDR1 MNHEY, CDR2 SMNVEV (reference sequence). The CDR3 extends over 14 amino acids. J was trimmed by 6 bases and V by 3 bases; bases with no gene match: 5. The chain's CDR3 is CASSFRQGAGEQYF. CDR3 bases: TGTGCCAGCAGTTTCCGACAGGGGGCTGGCGAGCAGTACTTC.

The chain employs TRBV7-9 and TRBJ1-5, with D maybe TRBD1 (5 bases). The germline V and J ends were trimmed by 5 bases and 0 bases, with 11 bases remaining between them. CDR3 length equals 15 residues. Germline CDR1 reads SEHNR; CDR2 reads FQNEAQ (reference sequence). CDR3 residues: CASSAGTNSNQPQHF. CDR3 nucleotide sequence: TGTGCCAGCAGCGCGGGGACGAATAGCAATCAGCCCCAGCATTTT.

Worth noting for this clone: Other DNA sequences within the sample encode an identical CDR3. The rearrangement joins TRBV11-3 to TRBJ2-7, with 7 nucleotides matching TRBD1. J gave up 1 base and V 8 bases, and 2 bases lay outside the gene matches. Germline values: CDR1 SGHNT, CDR2 YENEEA. The CDR3 runs 12 residues. CDR3 bases: TGTGCCAGCCGGGACAGTTCCTACGAGCAGTACTTC. Protein sequence: CASRDSSYEQYF.

J is TRBJ2-1 and V is TRBV9, with 9 nucleotides matching TRBD1. With 4 bases clipped from V and 7 bases from J, the junction kept 12 bases outside the gene matches. This CDR3 region has 16 residues. CDR1 is SGDLS and CDR2 is YYNGEE in the germline V gene. The CDR3 loop reads CASSPLAQGARNEQFF. Written as DNA, the CDR3 is TGTGCCAGCAGCCCCCTCGCACAGGGGGCACGGAATGAGCAGTTCTTC.

The rearrangement joins TRBV5-6 to TRBJ2-5; perhaps TRBD2 as D (6 bases). V was trimmed by 2 bases and J by 2 bases, leaving 7 bases between them. Germline V CDR1 and CDR2: SGHDT, YYEEEE. The CDR3 length is 13 residues. The CDR3 DNA reads TGTGCCAGCAGCTTACGGGGGCAAGAGACCCAGTACTTC. It codes for CASSLRGQETQYF. The whole variable domain, remainder taken from reference TRBV5-6 and TRBJ2-5, is DAGVTQSPTHLIKTRGQQVTLRCSPKSGHDTVSWYQQALGQGPQFIFQYYEEEERQRGNFPDRFSGHQFPNYSSELNVNALLLGDSALYLCASSLRGQETQYFGPGTRLLVL.

This chain joins TRBV7-2 and TRBJ1-4; 7 bases fit TRBD1. This CDR3 comprises 14 residues. V shed 5 bases, J shed 2 bases, and the junction held 2 bases outside the gene matches. Germline-derived CDR1 and CDR2 are SGHTA and FQGNSA. This CDR3 reads CASSPGGTNEKLFF. CDR3 nucleotide sequence: TGTGCCAGCAGCCCAGGGGGGACTAATGAAAAACTGTTTTTT. Complete variable domain (other parts from reference TRBV7-2 and TRBJ1-4): GAGVSQSPSNKVTEKGKDVELRCDPISGHTALYWYRQSLGQGLEFLIYFQGNSAPDKSGLPSDRFSAERTGGSVSTLTIQRTQQEDSAVYLCASSPGGTNEKLFFGSGTQLSVL.

This clone was seen only a few times. The J gene is TRBJ2-1, the V gene TRBV20-1, with TRBD2 matching 11 bases. The CDR3 totals 13 residues. Germline CDR1 is DFQATT and CDR2 is SNEGSKA (reference sequence). V lost 3 bases, J lost 6 bases, and 1 base stayed unmatched. The CDR3 sequence is CSASSGRANEQFF. CDR3 bases: TGCAGTGCTAGTAGCGGGAGGGCCAATGAGCAGTTCTTC.

The rearrangement joins TRBV5-4 to TRBJ1-1; TRBD1 agrees at 7 bases. CDR1 SGHNT and CDR2 YYREEE come from the germline V gene (reference sequence). The CDR3 is 14 amino acids. Trimming removed 0 bases from V and 8 bases from J; junction bases left unmatched: 7. This chain's CDR3 is CASSLAGGLEEAFF. DNA for the CDR3: TGTGCCAGCAGCTTGGCAGGGGGGCTCGAGGAAGCTTTCTTT.